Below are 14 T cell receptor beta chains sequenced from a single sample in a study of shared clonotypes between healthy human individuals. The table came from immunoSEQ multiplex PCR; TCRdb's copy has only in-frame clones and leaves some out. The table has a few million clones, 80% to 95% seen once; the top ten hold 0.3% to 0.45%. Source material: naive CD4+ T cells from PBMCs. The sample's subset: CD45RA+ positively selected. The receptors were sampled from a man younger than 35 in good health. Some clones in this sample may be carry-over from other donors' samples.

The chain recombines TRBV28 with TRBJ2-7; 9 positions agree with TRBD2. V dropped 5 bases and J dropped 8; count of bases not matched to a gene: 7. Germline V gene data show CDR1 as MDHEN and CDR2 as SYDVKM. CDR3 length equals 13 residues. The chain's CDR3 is CASSQPLAGQQYF. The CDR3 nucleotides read TGTGCCAGCAGTCAACCTCTAGCGGGGCAGCAGTACTTC.

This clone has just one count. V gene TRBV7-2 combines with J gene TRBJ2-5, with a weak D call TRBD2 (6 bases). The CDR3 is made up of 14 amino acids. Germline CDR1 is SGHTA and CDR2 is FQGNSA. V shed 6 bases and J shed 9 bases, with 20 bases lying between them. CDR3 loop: CASSILGRGRPQYF. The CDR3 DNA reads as TGTGCCAGCAGTATTCTTGGCCGTGGGAGGCCCCAGTACTTC.

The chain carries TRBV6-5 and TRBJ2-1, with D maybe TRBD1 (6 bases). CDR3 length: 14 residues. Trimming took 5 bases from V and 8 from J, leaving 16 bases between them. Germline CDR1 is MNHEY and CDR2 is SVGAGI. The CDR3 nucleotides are TGTGCCAGCAGTACCGGACAGCCTTGGGATGAGCAGTTCTTC. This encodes CASSTGQPWDEQFF.

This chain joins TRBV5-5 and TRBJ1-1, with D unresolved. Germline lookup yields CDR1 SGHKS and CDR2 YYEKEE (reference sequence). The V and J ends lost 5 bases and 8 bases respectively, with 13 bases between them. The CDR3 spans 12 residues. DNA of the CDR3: TGTGCCAGCAGTAAGTGGGCCGCAGAAGCTTTCTTT. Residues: CASSKWAAEAFF. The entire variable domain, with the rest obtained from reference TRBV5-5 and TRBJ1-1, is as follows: DAGVTQSPTHLIKTRGQQVTLRCSPISGHKSVSWYQQVLGQGPQFIFQYYEKEERGRGNFPDRFSARQFPNYSSELNVNALLLGDSALYLCASSKWAAEAFFGQGTRLTVV.

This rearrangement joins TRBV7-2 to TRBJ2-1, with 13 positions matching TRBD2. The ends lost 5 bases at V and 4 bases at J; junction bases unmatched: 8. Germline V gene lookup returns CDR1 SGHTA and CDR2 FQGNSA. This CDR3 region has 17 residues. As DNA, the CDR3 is TGTGCCAGCAGCCCCCGGACTAGCGGGAGTCGGTACAATGAGCAGTTCTTC. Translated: CASSPRTSGSRYNEQFF.

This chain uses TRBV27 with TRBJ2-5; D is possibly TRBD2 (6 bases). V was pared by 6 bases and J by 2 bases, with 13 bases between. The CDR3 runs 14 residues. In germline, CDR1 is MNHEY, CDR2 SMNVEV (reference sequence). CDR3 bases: TGTGCCAGCAGGAAGATTGGGAGGCAAGAGACCCAGTACTTC. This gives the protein CASRKIGRQETQYF.

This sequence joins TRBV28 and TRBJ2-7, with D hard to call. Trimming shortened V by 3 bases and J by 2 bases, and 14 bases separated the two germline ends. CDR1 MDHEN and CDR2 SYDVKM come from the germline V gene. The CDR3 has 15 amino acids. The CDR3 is CASSLDPTITYEQYF. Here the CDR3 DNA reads TGTGCCAGCAGTTTGGACCCTACAATAACCTACGAGCAGTACTTC.

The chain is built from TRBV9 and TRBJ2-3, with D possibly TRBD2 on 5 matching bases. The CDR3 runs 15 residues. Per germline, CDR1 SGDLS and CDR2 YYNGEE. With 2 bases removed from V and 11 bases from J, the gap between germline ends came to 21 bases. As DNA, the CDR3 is TGTGCCAGCAGCGTCCGGGAAACTCCCCGGTTTGGGCAGTATTTT. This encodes CASSVRETPRFGQYF.

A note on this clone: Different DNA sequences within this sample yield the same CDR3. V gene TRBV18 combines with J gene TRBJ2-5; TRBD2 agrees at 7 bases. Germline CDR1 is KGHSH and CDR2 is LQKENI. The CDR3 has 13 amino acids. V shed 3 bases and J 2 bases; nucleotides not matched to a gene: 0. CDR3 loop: CASSPGRQETQYF. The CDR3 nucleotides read TGTGCCAGCTCACCCGGGAGGCAAGAGACCCAGTACTTC.

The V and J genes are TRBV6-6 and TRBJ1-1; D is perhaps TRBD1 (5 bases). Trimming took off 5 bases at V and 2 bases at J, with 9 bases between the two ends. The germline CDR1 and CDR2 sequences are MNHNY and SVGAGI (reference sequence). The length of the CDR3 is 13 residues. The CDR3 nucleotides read TGTGCCAGCAGTAAGGACAAAAACACTGAAGCTTTCTTT. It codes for CASSKDKNTEAFF.

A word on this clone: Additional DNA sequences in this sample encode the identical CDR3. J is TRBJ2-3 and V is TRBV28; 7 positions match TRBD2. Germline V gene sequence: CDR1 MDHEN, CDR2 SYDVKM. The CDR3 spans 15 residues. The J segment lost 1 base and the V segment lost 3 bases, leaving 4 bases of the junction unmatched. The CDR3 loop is CASSLGGRGTDTQYF. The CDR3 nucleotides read TGTGCCAGCAGTTTGGGCGGGAGAGGCACAGATACGCAGTATTTT.

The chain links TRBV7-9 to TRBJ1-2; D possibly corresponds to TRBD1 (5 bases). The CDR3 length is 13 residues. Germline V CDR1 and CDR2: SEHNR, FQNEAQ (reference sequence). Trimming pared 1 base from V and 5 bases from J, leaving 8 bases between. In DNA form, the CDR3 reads TGTGCCAGCAGCTTAGGGGGGATTTATGGCTACACCTTC. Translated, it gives CASSLGGIYGYTF.

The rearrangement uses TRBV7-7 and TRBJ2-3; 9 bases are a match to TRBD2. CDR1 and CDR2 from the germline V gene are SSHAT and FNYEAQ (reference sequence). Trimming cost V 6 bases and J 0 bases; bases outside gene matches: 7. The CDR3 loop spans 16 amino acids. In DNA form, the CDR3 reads TGTGCCAGCAGTCTAAGACTAGCGGATAGCACAGATACGCAGTATTTT. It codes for CASSLRLADSTDTQYF. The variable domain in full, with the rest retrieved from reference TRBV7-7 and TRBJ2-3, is GAGVSQSPRYKVTKRGQDVTLRCDPISSHATLYWYQQALGQGPEFLTYFNYEAQPDKSGLPSDRFSAERPEGSISTLTIQRTEQRDSAMYRCASSLRLADSTDTQYFGPGTRLTVL.

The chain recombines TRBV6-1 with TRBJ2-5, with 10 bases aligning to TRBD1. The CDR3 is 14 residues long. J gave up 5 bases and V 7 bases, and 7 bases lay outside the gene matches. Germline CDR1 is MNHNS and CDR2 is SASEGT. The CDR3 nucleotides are TGTGCCAGCACCTTCGGACAGGGGGTTGAGACCCAGTACTTC. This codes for CASTFGQGVETQYF.